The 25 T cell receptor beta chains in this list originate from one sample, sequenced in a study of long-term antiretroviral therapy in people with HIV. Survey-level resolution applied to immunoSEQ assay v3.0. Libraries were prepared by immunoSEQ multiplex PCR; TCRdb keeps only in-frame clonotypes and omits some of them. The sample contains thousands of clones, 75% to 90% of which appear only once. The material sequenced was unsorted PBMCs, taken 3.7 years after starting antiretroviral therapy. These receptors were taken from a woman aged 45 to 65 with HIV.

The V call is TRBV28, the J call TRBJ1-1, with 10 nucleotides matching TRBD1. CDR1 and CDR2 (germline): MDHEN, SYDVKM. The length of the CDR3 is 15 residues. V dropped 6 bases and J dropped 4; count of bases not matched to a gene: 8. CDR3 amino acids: CASSLGDRGRTEAFF. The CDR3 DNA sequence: TGTGCCAGCAGCCTAGGGGACAGGGGTCGCACTGAAGCTTTCTTT.

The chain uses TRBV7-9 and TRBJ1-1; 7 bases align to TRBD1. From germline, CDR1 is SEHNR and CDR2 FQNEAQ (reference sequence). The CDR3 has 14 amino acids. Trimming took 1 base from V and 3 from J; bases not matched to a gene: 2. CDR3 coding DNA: TGTGCCAGCAGCTTAGGACAGGGTTACACTGAAGCTTTCTTT. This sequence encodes CASSLGQGYTEAFF.

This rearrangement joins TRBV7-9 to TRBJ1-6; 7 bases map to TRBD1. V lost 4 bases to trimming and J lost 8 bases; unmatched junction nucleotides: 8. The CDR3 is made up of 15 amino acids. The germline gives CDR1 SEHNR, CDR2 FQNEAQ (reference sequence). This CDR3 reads CASSWGDRNYSPLHF. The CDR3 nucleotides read TGTGCCAGCAGCTGGGGGGACAGAAATTATTCACCCCTCCACTTT.

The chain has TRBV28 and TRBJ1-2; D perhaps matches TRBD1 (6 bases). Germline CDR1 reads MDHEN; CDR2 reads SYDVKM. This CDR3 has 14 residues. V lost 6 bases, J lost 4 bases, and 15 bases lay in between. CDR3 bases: TGTGCCAGCAGCCCTAGGACAGAGCGCTATGGCTACACCTTC. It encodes CASSPRTERYGYTF.

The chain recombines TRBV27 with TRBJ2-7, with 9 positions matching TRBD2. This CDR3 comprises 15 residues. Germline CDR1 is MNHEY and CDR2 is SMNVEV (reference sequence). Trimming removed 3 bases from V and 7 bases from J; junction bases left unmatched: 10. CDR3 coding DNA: TGTGCCAGCAGTTTGCCGGGACTAGCTACTAGGGAGCAGTACTTC. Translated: CASSLPGLATREQYF.

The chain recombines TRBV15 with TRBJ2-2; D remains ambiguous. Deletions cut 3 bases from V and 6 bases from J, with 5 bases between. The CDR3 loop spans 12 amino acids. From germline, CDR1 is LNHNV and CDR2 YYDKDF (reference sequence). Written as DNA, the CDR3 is TGTGCCACCAGCAGCCAGGCCGGGGAGCTGTTTTTT. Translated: CATSSQAGELFF.

The CDR3 protein is CASSLGPGGAGELFF. The CDR3 coding sequence is TGTGCCAGCAGCTTAGGACCTGGGGGGGCCGGGGAGCTGTTTTTT. The V gene is TRBV7-6, the J gene TRBJ2-2; 7 bases line up with TRBD2. The CDR3 is made up of 15 amino acids. V was pared by 1 base and J by 6 bases, with 5 bases of the junction left unmatched. The germline V gene has CDR1 SGHVS and CDR2 FNYEAQ.

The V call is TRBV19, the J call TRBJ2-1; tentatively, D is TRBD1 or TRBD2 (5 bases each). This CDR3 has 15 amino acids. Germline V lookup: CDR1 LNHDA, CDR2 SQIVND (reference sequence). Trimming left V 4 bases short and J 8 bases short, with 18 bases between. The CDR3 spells CASSTDPLRDDEQFF. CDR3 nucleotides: TGTGCCAGTAGTACGGATCCACTGAGGGACGATGAGCAGTTCTTC.

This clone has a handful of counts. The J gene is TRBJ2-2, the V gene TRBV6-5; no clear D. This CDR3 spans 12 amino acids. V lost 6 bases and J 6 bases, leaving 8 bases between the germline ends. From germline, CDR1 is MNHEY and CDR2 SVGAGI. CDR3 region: CASSPSAGELFF. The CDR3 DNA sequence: TGTGCCAGCAGCCCGTCCGCCGGGGAGCTGTTTTTT.

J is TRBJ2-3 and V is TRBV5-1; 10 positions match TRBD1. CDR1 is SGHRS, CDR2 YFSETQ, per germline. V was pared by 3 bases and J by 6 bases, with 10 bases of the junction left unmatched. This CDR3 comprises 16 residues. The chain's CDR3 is CASSSSGTGVADTQYF. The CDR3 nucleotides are TGCGCCAGCAGCTCTTCCGGGACAGGGGTCGCCGATACGCAGTATTTT.

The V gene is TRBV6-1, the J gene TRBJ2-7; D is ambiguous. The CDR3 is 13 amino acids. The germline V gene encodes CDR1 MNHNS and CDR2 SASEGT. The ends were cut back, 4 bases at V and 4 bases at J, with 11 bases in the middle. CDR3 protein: CASSGLVGYEQYF. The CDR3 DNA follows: TGTGCCAGCAGTGGTTTGGTAGGGTACGAGCAGTACTTC.

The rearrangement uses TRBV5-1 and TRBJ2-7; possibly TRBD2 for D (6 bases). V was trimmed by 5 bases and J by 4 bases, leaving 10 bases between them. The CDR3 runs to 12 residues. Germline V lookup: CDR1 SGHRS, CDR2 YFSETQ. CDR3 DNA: TGCGCCAGCAGTTTTAGCGGATACGAGCAGTACTTC. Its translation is CASSFSGYEQYF.

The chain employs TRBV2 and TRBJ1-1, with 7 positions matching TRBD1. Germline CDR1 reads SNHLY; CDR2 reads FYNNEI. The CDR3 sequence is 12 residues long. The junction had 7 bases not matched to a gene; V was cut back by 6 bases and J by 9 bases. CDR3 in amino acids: CASSFGTAKAFF. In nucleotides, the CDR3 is TGTGCCAGCAGCTTCGGGACAGCGAAAGCTTTCTTT.

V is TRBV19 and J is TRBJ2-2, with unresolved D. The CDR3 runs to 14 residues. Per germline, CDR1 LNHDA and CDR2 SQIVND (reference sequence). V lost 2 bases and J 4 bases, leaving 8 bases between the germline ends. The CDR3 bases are TGTGCCAGTAGTATACGAAAGTTCACCGGGGAGCTGTTTTTT. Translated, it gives CASSIRKFTGELFF.

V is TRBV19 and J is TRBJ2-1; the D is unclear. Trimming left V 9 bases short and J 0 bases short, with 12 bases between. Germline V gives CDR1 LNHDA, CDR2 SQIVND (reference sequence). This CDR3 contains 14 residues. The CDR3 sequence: CASTPILSYNEQFF. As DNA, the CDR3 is TGTGCCAGCACACCGATCCTCTCCTACAATGAGCAGTTCTTC.

The CDR3 here is CASGGQLNTEAFF. The CDR3 bases are TGTGCCAGCGGGGGACAATTGAACACTGAAGCTTTCTTT. J is TRBJ1-1 and V is TRBV6-1; weak D call: TRBD1 (6 bases). Germline CDR1 and CDR2: MNHNS and SASEGT. The CDR3 totals 13 residues. V lost 8 bases and J 0 bases, leaving 10 bases between the germline ends.

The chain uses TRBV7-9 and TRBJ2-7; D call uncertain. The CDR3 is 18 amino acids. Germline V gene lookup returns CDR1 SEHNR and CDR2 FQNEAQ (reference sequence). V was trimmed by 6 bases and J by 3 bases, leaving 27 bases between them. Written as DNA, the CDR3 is TGTGCCAGCAGGCTTTGGCTCGGACCTCCCCCGAATAGCTACGAGCAGTACTTC. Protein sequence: CASRLWLGPPPNSYEQYF.

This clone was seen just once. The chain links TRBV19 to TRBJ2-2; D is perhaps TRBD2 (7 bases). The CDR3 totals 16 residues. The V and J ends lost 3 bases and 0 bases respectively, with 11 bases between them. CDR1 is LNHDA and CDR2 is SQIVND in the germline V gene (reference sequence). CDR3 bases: TGTGCCAGTAGTATCGGGGGGCGTCCGAACACCGGGGAGCTGTTTTTT. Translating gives CASSIGGRPNTGELFF.

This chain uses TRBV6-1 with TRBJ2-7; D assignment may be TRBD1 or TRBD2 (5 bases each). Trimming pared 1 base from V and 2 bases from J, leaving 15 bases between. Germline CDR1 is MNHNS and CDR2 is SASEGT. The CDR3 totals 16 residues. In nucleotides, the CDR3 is TGTGCCAGCAGTGAAGAACCGGGACGGCCGCCCTACGAGCAGTACTTC. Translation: CASSEEPGRPPYEQYF.

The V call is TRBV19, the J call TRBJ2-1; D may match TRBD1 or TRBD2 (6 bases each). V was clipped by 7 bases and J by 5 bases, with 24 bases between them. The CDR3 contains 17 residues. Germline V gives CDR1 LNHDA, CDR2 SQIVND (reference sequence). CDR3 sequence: CASNFGGGTLQNNEQFF. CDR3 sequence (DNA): TGTGCCAGTAATTTTGGAGGGGGAACCCTACAGAACAATGAGCAGTTCTTC.

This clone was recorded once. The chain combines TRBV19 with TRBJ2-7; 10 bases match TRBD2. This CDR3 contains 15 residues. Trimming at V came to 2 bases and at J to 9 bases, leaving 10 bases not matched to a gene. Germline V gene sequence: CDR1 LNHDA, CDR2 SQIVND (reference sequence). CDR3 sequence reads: CASSISSLAGEGQYF. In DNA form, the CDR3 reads TGTGCCAGTAGTATATCCTCTCTAGCGGGAGAAGGGCAGTACTTC.

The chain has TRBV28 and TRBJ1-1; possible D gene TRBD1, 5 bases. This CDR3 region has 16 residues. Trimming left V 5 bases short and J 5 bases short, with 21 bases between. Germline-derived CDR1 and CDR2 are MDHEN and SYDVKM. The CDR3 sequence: CASSLLGVGGSTEAFF. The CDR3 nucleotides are TGTGCCAGCAGTCTCCTGGGGGTCGGGGGGAGTACTGAAGCTTTCTTT.

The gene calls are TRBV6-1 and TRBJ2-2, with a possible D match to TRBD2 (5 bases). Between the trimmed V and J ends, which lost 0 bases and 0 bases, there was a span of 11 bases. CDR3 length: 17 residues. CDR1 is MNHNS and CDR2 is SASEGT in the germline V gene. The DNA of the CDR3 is TGTGCCAGCAGTGAAGCTGTGCCGGGATCGAACACCGGGGAGCTGTTTTTT. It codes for CASSEAVPGSNTGELFF.

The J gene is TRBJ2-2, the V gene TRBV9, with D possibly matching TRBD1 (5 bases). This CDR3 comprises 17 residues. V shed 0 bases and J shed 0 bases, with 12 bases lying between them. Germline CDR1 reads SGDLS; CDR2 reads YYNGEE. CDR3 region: CASSVVGRVANTGELFF. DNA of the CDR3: TGTGCCAGCAGCGTAGTGGGCAGGGTGGCGAACACCGGGGAGCTGTTTTTT.

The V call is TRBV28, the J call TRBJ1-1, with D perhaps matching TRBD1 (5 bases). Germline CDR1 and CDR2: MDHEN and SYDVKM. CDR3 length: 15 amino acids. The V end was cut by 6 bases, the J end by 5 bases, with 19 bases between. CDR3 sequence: CASRFWGRSKTEAFF. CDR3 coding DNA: TGTGCCAGCAGATTCTGGGGACGGTCAAAGACTGAAGCTTTCTTT.